Presented here are 30 T cell receptor beta chains from one specimen sequenced in a study of blood T cells in healthy people across ages. Primed by a sample-barcoded 5' primer and a J-beta primer mix, a second PCR proceeded for roughly 7 to 11 cycles. TCRdb called the 5' RACE reads again in MiXCR, with one record for every CDR3 protein. Of fewer than 2,000,000 distinct CDR3 sequences in the sample, about 32% were seen once. The sequenced material came from blood. The receptors here all came from a woman in her 30s in good health.

This chain links TRBV5-1 with TRBJ1-4; D possibly corresponds to TRBD1 (6 bases). The CDR3 totals 15 residues. Per the germline V gene, CDR1 is SGHRS and CDR2 is YFSETQ. V shed 3 bases and J shed 5 bases, with 14 bases lying between them. CDR3 bases: TGCGCCAGCAGCTGGGGACATCCGCTCAATGAAAAACTGTTTTTT. This encodes CASSWGHPLNEKLFF.

A remark on this clonotype: A much larger clone lies a single base off, so this may be a read error. J is TRBJ2-7 and V is TRBV11-2; a weak D match, TRBD2 (7 bases). Per the germline V gene, CDR1 is SGHAT and CDR2 is FQNNGV. V was cut by 3 bases and J by 0 bases, with 18 bases left in between. The CDR3 has 17 amino acids. Written as DNA, the CDR3 is TGTGCCAGCAGCTTGACCCTTTTGAGGGGGGGCTCCTACGAGCAGTACTTC. Its protein product is CASSLTLLRGGSYEQYF. Full variable domain (missing parts from reference TRBV11-2 and TRBJ2-7): EAGVAQSPRYKIIEKRQSVAFWCNPISGHATLYWYQQILGQGPKLLIQFQNNGVVDDSQLPKDRFSAERLKGVDSTLKIQPAKLEDSAVYLCASSLTLLRGGSYEQYFGPGTRLTVT.

This clonotype was observed a few times. The rearrangement uses TRBV20-1 and TRBJ2-5; no definite D call. The length of the CDR3 is 11 residues. Germline CDR1 is DFQATT and CDR2 is SNEGSKA (reference sequence). Trimming took 3 bases from V and 7 from J, leaving 9 bases between them. CDR3 protein: CSASALGTQYF. The DNA for the CDR3 is TGCAGTGCTAGCGCCTTGGGGACCCAGTACTTC.

The J gene is TRBJ2-3, the V gene TRBV9; TRBD2 matches at 8 bases. The CDR3 length is 16 residues. The V segment lost 3 bases and the J segment 0 bases; nucleotides outside the gene matches: 6. The germline V gene has CDR1 SGDLS and CDR2 YYNGEE. CDR3 nucleotide sequence: TGTGCCAGCAGCGCTCGGGAGGGCGCTAGCACAGATACGCAGTATTTT. Its protein is CASSAREGASTDTQYF.

The chain carries TRBV28 and TRBJ2-1; 9 nucleotides line up with TRBD2. Germline V CDR1 and CDR2: MDHEN, SYDVKM. The CDR3 totals 19 residues. V gave up 1 base and J gave up 5 bases; unmatched junction bases: 15. The CDR3 is CASSLSWLAGFTTNNEQFF. CDR3 DNA: TGTGCCAGCAGTTTATCCTGGCTAGCGGGATTCACGACAAACAATGAGCAGTTCTTC.

The chain joins TRBV28 to TRBJ2-7; 10 bases match TRBD1. The trim removed 11 bases at V and 3 bases at J, leaving 16 bases unmatched. Germline values: CDR1 MDHEN, CDR2 SYDVKM. The CDR3 covers 16 residues. CDR3 nucleotides: TGTGCCGGCAAGTTTAGGTACGGGACAGGGGTCTACGAGCAGTACTTC. Encoded protein: CAGKFRYGTGVYEQYF.

V is TRBV10-3 and J is TRBJ1-2, with 9 bases that match TRBD1. The length of the CDR3 is 15 residues. With 7 bases clipped from V and 7 bases from J, the junction kept 13 bases outside the gene matches. The germline CDR1 and CDR2 sequences are ENHRY and SYGVKD. The CDR3: CAIIGTGKVGGGYTF. CDR3 in DNA: TGTGCCATCATAGGGACAGGGAAAGTTGGCGGTGGCTACACCTTC.

This clonotype was detected a few times. The rearrangement links TRBV20-1 to TRBJ2-3, with TRBD1 matching 9 bases. The CDR3 contains 15 residues. Germline V lookup: CDR1 DFQATT, CDR2 SNEGSKA (reference sequence). V shed 2 bases, J shed 5 bases, and the junction held 8 bases outside the gene matches. CDR3 DNA sequence: TGCAGTGCTAGATCCGGGACAGGGAGAGGAGATACGCAGTATTTT. Translation gives CSARSGTGRGDTQYF.

A word on this clonotype: A much bigger clone sits one base away, suggesting this may be a read error. This rearrangement joins TRBV29-1 to TRBJ2-7; D is possibly TRBD1 (9 bases). The J call may be in error: the DNA end matches TRBJ2-5 better. This CDR3 contains 15 residues. Per germline, CDR1 SQVTM and CDR2 ANQGSEA. The chain's CDR3 is CSAERETGGAETQYF. CDR3 DNA sequence: TGCAGCGCCGAGCGGGAGACAGGGGGTGCTGAGACCCAGTACTTC.

The V call is TRBV12-3 or TRBV12-4, the J call TRBJ2-1, with 11 bases aligning to TRBD2. V gave up 2 bases and J gave up 9 bases; unmatched junction bases: 12. This CDR3 is built from 17 residues. The CDR3 protein is CASSLRRLAGGGGEQFF. The CDR3 nucleotides read TGTGCCAGCAGTTTACGACGGCTAGCGGGGGGAGGGGGTGAGCAGTTCTTC.

The J gene is TRBJ2-3, the V gene TRBV5-6; tentatively, D is TRBD1 or TRBD2 (6 bases each). The V gene's germline CDR1 is SGHDT and CDR2 YYEEEE. This CDR3 contains 15 residues. V lost 2 bases to trimming and J lost 4 bases, with 14 bases between them. The CDR3 protein is CASSLRGASSDTQYF. In nucleotides, the CDR3 is TGTGCCAGCAGCTTAAGGGGGGCCAGCTCAGATACGCAGTATTTT. The full variable domain, in which reference TRBV5-6 and TRBJ2-3 provide the parts outside the CDR3, is DAGVTQSPTHLIKTRGQQVTLRCSPKSGHDTVSWYQQALGQGPQFIFQYYEEEERQRGNFPDRFSGHQFPNYSSELNVNALLLGDSALYLCASSLRGASSDTQYFGPGTRLTVL.

Concerning this clonotype: At one of its ends the junction is not consistent with the germline gene, which may arise from a read error. The gene calls are TRBV10-1 and TRBJ2-4; the D call may be TRBD1 or TRBD2 (5 bases each). This CDR3 has 14 amino acids. The germline V gene has CDR1 WNHNN and CDR2 SYGVQD (reference sequence). CDR3 nucleotides: TGCGCCAACAGTGAGTCCGTGGAGGACAATGAGCAGTACTTC. Translating gives CANSESVEDNEQYF.

This clonotype turned up a few times. In DNA form, the CDR3 reads TGTGCCAGCAGCCCACCCGGGGGGCGGGCAGTGAACACTGAAGCTTTCTTT. It is translated as CASSPPGGRAVNTEAFF. V usage is TRBV7-9 and J usage is TRBJ1-1; possible D gene TRBD1, 6 bases. This CDR3 is built from 17 residues. Trimming cost V 5 bases and J 0 bases, with 19 bases left between them. CDR1 is SEHNR and CDR2 is FQNEAQ in the germline V gene (reference sequence).

A few counts support this clonotype. V is TRBV6-1 and J is TRBJ1-2; no firm D call. The CDR3 has 11 residues. CDR1 is MNHNS, CDR2 SASEGT, per germline. V shed 11 bases and J shed 8 bases, with 15 bases lying between them. The CDR3 region is CADSNDRGYTF. The DNA of the CDR3 is TGTGCCGACTCGAATGATAGAGGCTACACCTTC.

The chain combines TRBV29-1 with TRBJ1-2; D not certain. The CDR3 totals 16 residues. The germline V and J ends were trimmed by 1 base and 6 bases, with 21 bases remaining between them. Germline V gene data show CDR1 as SQVTM and CDR2 as ANQGSEA. DNA for the CDR3: TGCAGCGTTGAAGCCCCGGGTCGTTTAAAAATTGATGGCTACACCTTC. Translation: CSVEAPGRLKIDGYTF.

The chain couples TRBV5-1 to TRBJ2-7; no reliable D call. There are 15 residues in the CDR3. Germline V gives CDR1 SGHRS, CDR2 YFSETQ. V dropped 2 bases and J dropped 1 base, with 13 bases sitting between them. Here the CDR3 DNA reads TGCGCCAGCAGCTTAGGGCAACAGTCGTCCTACGAGCAGTACTTC. Translation gives CASSLGQQSSYEQYF.

The V call is TRBV6-6, the J call TRBJ1-1; tentatively, D is TRBD1 (5 bases). Germline V gene sequence: CDR1 MNHNY, CDR2 SVGAGI (reference sequence). The CDR3 runs to 12 residues. V was pared by 7 bases and J by 7 bases, with 13 bases between. CDR3 coding DNA: TGTGCCAGCACCAGAGGGACCAATGAAGCTTTCTTT. This gives the protein CASTRGTNEAFF.

The chain joins TRBV9 to TRBJ2-2; a possible D gene is TRBD1 (5 bases). The germline V and J ends were trimmed by 10 bases and 5 bases, with 27 bases remaining between them. The CDR3 runs to 17 residues. Germline values: CDR1 SGDLS, CDR2 YYNGEE. The CDR3 DNA reads TGTGCCGACAGCGTAGAGGCGACCCAAATGAGGACCGGGGAGCTGTTTTTT. Translation: CADSVEATQMRTGELFF.

This rearrangement joins TRBV20-1 to TRBJ1-5, with TRBD1 matching 8 bases. V shed 4 bases and J 3 bases; nucleotides not matched to a gene: 14. From germline, CDR1 is DFQATT and CDR2 SNEGSKA (reference sequence). This CDR3 comprises 17 residues. The DNA of the CDR3 is TGCAGTGCTATCATACAGGGGGGTATAACGCACAATCAGCCCCAGCATTTT. Protein sequence: CSAIIQGGITHNQPQHF.

This chain uses TRBV10-3 with TRBJ2-1; 8 bases map to TRBD2. Germline loops: CDR1 ENHRY, CDR2 SYGVKD. Trimming took 3 bases from V and 3 from J; bases not matched to a gene: 7. The CDR3 consists of 16 residues. The CDR3 loop is CAISDPTSGDYNEQFF. CDR3 bases: TGTGCCATCAGTGACCCTACTAGCGGAGACTACAATGAGCAGTTCTTC.

This chain uses TRBV9 with TRBJ2-7; 8 bases line up with TRBD1. Germline V lookup: CDR1 SGDLS, CDR2 YYNGEE. The ends lost 0 bases at V and 2 bases at J; junction bases unmatched: 4. This CDR3 is 15 amino acids long. The CDR3 bases are TGTGCCAGCAGCGTAGCGGGACAGGCTCCCTACGAGCAGTACTTC. Residues: CASSVAGQAPYEQYF.

The chain combines TRBV18 with TRBJ2-7; 7 bases agree with TRBD1. This CDR3 has 15 amino acids. Germline CDR1 reads KGHSH; CDR2 reads LQKENI. V dropped 0 bases and J dropped 3; count of bases not matched to a gene: 5. This chain's CDR3 is CASSPPGQSIYEQYF. The CDR3 nucleotides are TGTGCCAGCTCACCACCGGGACAGAGTATCTACGAGCAGTACTTC.

The J gene is TRBJ2-3, the V gene TRBV20-1, with 10 positions matching TRBD1. The CDR3 sequence is 15 residues long. CDR1 and CDR2 from the germline V gene are DFQATT and SNEGSKA (reference sequence). V shed 5 bases, J shed 2 bases, and the junction held 7 bases outside the gene matches. The CDR3: CSASPGQGNTDTQYF. The CDR3 DNA reads as TGCAGTGCTTCACCGGGACAGGGGAACACAGATACGCAGTATTTT.

Only a few counts were recorded for this clonotype. V gene TRBV7-9 combines with J gene TRBJ2-7, with 8 nucleotides matching TRBD2. With 5 bases clipped from V and 3 bases from J, the junction kept 12 bases outside the gene matches. The CDR3 extends over 16 amino acids. Per the germline V gene, CDR1 is SEHNR and CDR2 is FQNEAQ (reference sequence). CDR3 protein: CASSARLAGGRYEQYF. The CDR3 DNA reads TGTGCCAGCAGCGCCCGTCTAGCGGGTGGACGCTACGAGCAGTACTTC.

The chain recombines TRBV28 with TRBJ1-6, with D hard to call. Germline CDR1 MDHEN, CDR2 SYDVKM. The CDR3 totals 15 residues. V lost 5 bases and J 7 bases, leaving 15 bases between the germline ends. In DNA form, the CDR3 reads TGTGCCAGCAGTCGTCCCTCGATGATAAATTCACCCCTCCACTTT. This encodes CASSRPSMINSPLHF. Filled out from reference TRBV28 and TRBJ1-6, the complete variable domain reads DVKVTQSSRYLVKRTGEKVFLECVQDMDHENMFWYRQDPGLGLRLIYFSYDVKMKEKGDIPEGYSVSREKKERFSLILESASTNQTSMYLCASSRPSMINSPLHFGNGTRLTVT.

The J gene is TRBJ2-1, the V gene TRBV24-1; perhaps TRBD1 as D (7 bases). V dropped 7 bases and J dropped 7 bases, with 13 bases sitting between them. The CDR3 runs 13 residues. Germline V gene data show CDR1 as KGHDR and CDR2 as SFDVKD. In DNA, the CDR3 is TGTGCCACCAGGGAGGGACAGCGGAATGAGCAGTTCTTC. It specifies CATREGQRNEQFF.

The chain has TRBV6-5 and TRBJ2-6; perhaps TRBD2 as D (5 bases). CDR1 is MNHEY and CDR2 is SVGAGI in the germline V gene. This CDR3 has 17 amino acids. V was trimmed by 2 bases and J by 0 bases, leaving 11 bases between them. The CDR3: CASSYGGALSGANVLTF. The DNA of the CDR3 is TGTGCCAGCAGTTACGGAGGCGCCCTCTCTGGGGCCAACGTCCTGACTTTC.

On this clonotype: Germline and junction disagree at one end, which may indicate a read error. This chain joins TRBV27 and TRBJ1-1, with 7 bases matching TRBD1. The CDR3 runs 13 residues. The germline V gene encodes CDR1 MNHEY and CDR2 SMNVEV (reference sequence). The CDR3: CATQTGPNAEAFF. CDR3 coding DNA: TGTGCCACCCAGACAGGGCCGAACGCTGAAGCTTTCTTT.

This clonotype showed up just a few times. The rearrangement joins TRBV30 to TRBJ1-1; maybe TRBD1 (6 bases). CDR1 is GTSNPN and CDR2 is SVGIG in the germline V gene (reference sequence). This CDR3 spans 13 amino acids. V was pared by 7 bases and J by 6 bases, with 18 bases between. This CDR3 is CASEFPGQSEAFF. CDR3 in DNA: TGTGCCTCGGAATTCCCTGGACAGTCTGAAGCTTTCTTT.

There are a few counts of this clonotype. This sequence joins TRBV6-2 or TRBV6-3 and TRBJ1-2; the D gene is possibly TRBD1 (5 bases). Germline-derived CDR1 and CDR2 are MNHEY and SVGEGT. V lost 3 bases and J lost 5, with 19 bases in between. This CDR3 is built from 16 residues. The CDR3 reads CASSYPSRTRLYGYTF. The CDR3 DNA reads TGTGCCAGCAGTTATCCTTCCCGGACAAGGCTTTATGGCTACACCTTC.